Shown below are 20 T cell receptor beta chains from a single sample sequenced in a study of response to subunit inactivated influenza vaccine. TCRdb used MiXCR to reprocess the RT-PCR reads, holding one entry per CDR3 protein. Found here are some 480,000 distinct CDR3 sequences, 10% to 11% of them singletons; the top ten hold about 12%. The specimen was PBMCs from blood, collected about 40 days after vaccination. These receptors all stem from a man aged 45-65 years who received an inactivated influenza vaccine.

This chain links TRBV28 with TRBJ2-3; possibly TRBD1 for D (6 bases). The length of the CDR3 is 13 residues. Trimming shortened V by 10 bases and J by 0 bases, and 11 bases separated the two germline ends. Germline CDR1 reads MDHEN; CDR2 reads SYDVKM. The DNA for the CDR3 is TGTGCCATCACGGACAGAAGCACAGATACGCAGTATTTT. Its protein is CAITDRSTDTQYF.

The rearrangement uses TRBV5-5 and TRBJ1-2, with 9 bases matching TRBD1. The CDR3 loop spans 15 amino acids. Losses at the gene ends were 4 bases for V and 7 bases for J; bases not matched to a gene: 11. Germline CDR1 is SGHKS and CDR2 is YYEKEE (reference sequence). The CDR3 sequence is CASSGTGGGIGGYTF. The CDR3, as DNA: TGTGCCAGCAGCGGAACAGGGGGCGGTATTGGTGGCTACACCTTC.

The rearrangement links TRBV4-3 to TRBJ2-3; the match to TRBD1 covers 11 bases. This CDR3 has 17 amino acids. V trimming: 0 bases; J trimming: 3 bases; junction bases outside the gene matches: 5. The germline V gene has CDR1 LGHNA and CDR2 YSLEER. CDR3 sequence (DNA): TGCGCCAGCAGCCAAGATGGGGGACAGGGGGTGACAGATACGCAGTATTTT. Its translation is CASSQDGGQGVTDTQYF.

This clonotype was observed a handful of times. The gene calls are TRBV10-3 and TRBJ1-2, with TRBD1 as a possible D gene (6 bases). The ends were cut back, 4 bases at V and 7 bases at J, with 19 bases in the middle. Looked up from germline, CDR1 is ENHRY and CDR2 is SYGVKD. There are 15 residues in the CDR3. The CDR3 DNA sequence: TGTGCCATCAGTGTCGCCGGGACAAGGCTGTTTGGCTACACCTTC. Protein product: CAISVAGTRLFGYTF.

The J gene is TRBJ2-1, the V gene TRBV6-1, with D unclear. Matching the DNA end better, TRBJ2-7 makes the J call doubtful. The CDR3 consists of 14 residues. The germline V gene encodes CDR1 MNHNS and CDR2 SASEGT. The CDR3 loop reads CASSLIGAVNEQYF. CDR3 sequence (DNA): TGTGCCAGCAGCCTTATAGGCGCGGTCAATGAGCAGTACTTC.

In its sample, this clonotype was seen many times. The V gene is TRBV12-3 or TRBV12-4, the J gene TRBJ1-3, with 10 bases aligning to TRBD1. The trim removed 6 bases at V and 3 bases at J, leaving 2 bases unmatched. The CDR3 is 14 amino acids. The CDR3 sequence is CASSGTGDGNTIYF. The CDR3 nucleotides are TGTGCCAGCAGCGGGACAGGGGATGGAAACACCATATATTTT.

Many counts were recorded for this clonotype. One end of the junction varies from germline; a read error may be responsible. V usage is TRBV5-1 and J usage is TRBJ2-2, with D perhaps matching TRBD1 or TRBD2 (7 bases each). CDR3 length: 15 amino acids. Germline V gene sequence: CDR1 SGHRS, CDR2 YFSETQ. The CDR3 region has the DNA TGTGCCAGCAGCTTAGTTCAGGGGGGGACCGGGGAGCTGTTTTTT. It codes for CASSLVQGGTGELFF.

The V gene is TRBV20-1, the J gene TRBJ2-1, with D unresolved. Per the germline V gene, CDR1 is DFQATT and CDR2 is SNEGSKA (reference sequence). CDR3 length: 13 residues. Trimming pared 4 bases from V and 0 bases from J, leaving 7 bases between. CDR3 loop: CSATGYSYNEQFF. In nucleotides, the CDR3 is TGCAGTGCTACAGGTTACTCCTACAATGAGCAGTTCTTC.

The table lists this clonotype with many counts. J is TRBJ2-7 and V is TRBV29-1; possibly TRBD2 for D (5 bases). The CDR3 extends over 11 amino acids. With 5 bases removed from V and 3 bases from J, the gap between germline ends came to 8 bases. Germline CDR1 is SQVTM and CDR2 is ANQGSEA. The CDR3 is CSVYSGYEQYF. In DNA, the CDR3 is TGCAGCGTTTACAGCGGCTACGAGCAGTACTTC.

This clonotype was detected only a few times. V usage is TRBV4-1 and J usage is TRBJ1-2; D uncertain. Per germline, CDR1 MGHRA and CDR2 YSYEKL. This CDR3 has 14 amino acids. V was trimmed by 1 base and J by 2 bases, leaving 8 bases between them. CDR3 sequence (DNA): TGCGCCAGCAGCCAAGTCGGAGCGAACTATGGCTACACCTTC. Amino acid sequence: CASSQVGANYGYTF.

The chain is built from TRBV4-1 and TRBJ2-7; 9 bases map to TRBD1. J lost 4 bases, V lost 1 base, and 11 bases had no gene match. The CDR3 contains 17 residues. In germline, CDR1 is MGHRA, CDR2 YSYEKL. This chain's CDR3 is CASSQVPGDRVMYEQYF. The CDR3 bases are TGCGCCAGCAGCCAAGTCCCGGGGGACAGGGTGATGTACGAGCAGTACTTC.

This chain links TRBV7-9 with TRBJ2-3, with D tentatively TRBD1 or TRBD2 (5 bases each). V was pared by 4 bases and J by 5 bases, with 19 bases between. The germline V gene encodes CDR1 SEHNR and CDR2 FQNEAQ (reference sequence). CDR3 length equals 16 residues. The CDR3 sequence is CASSSLGASGQDTQYF. The DNA for the CDR3 is TGTGCCAGCAGCTCCTTAGGGGCTTCGGGGCAAGATACGCAGTATTTT.

This clonotype was recorded at least ten times. The chain employs TRBV7-9 and TRBJ2-2; D is unresolved. This CDR3 region has 15 residues. Germline V gene data show CDR1 as SEHNR and CDR2 as FQNEAQ (reference sequence). V was clipped by 2 bases and J by 4 bases, with 11 bases between them. The CDR3 loop is CASSLWGAGTGELFF. CDR3 nucleotide sequence: TGTGCCAGCAGCTTATGGGGTGCCGGCACCGGGGAGCTGTTTTTT.

This clonotype was detected a few times. The gene calls are TRBV3-1 and TRBJ2-3; the match to TRBD2 covers 9 bases. The CDR3 runs 16 residues. The J segment lost 4 bases and the V segment lost 0 bases, leaving 5 bases of the junction unmatched. In germline, CDR1 is LGHDT, CDR2 YNNKEL (reference sequence). The CDR3 is CASSQDAGGPADTQYF. In DNA, the CDR3 is TGTGCCAGCAGCCAAGATGCGGGAGGGCCGGCAGATACGCAGTATTTT.

This clonotype was counted a few times. This chain connects TRBV7-9 to TRBJ2-3, with 7 bases lining up with TRBD2. This CDR3 spans 16 amino acids. Looked up from germline, CDR1 is SEHNR and CDR2 is FQNEAQ (reference sequence). The junction had 10 bases not matched to a gene; V was cut back by 1 base and J by 6 bases. The CDR3 DNA sequence: TGTGCCAGCAGCTTAGAGGGCCTAGCGGTGATGGATACGCAGTATTTT. This sequence encodes CASSLEGLAVMDTQYF.

The chain is built from TRBV28 and TRBJ2-5, with D perhaps matching TRBD2 (6 bases). Looked up from germline, CDR1 is MDHEN and CDR2 is SYDVKM. Between the trimmed V and J ends, which lost 6 bases and 0 bases, there was a span of 20 bases. The CDR3 loop spans 17 amino acids. CDR3 DNA: TGTGCCAGCAGAGAGCGGGCCCGGATCACGTACCAAGAGACCCAGTACTTC. Its protein is CASRERARITYQETQYF.

The sample holds a few counts of this clonotype. This sequence joins TRBV11-2 and TRBJ2-7, with a possible D match to TRBD2 (5 bases). The germline CDR1 and CDR2 sequences are SGHAT and FQNNGV. This CDR3 has 14 amino acids. V was pared by 1 base and J by 5 bases, with 12 bases between. As DNA, the CDR3 is TGTGCCAGCAGCTTAGCCGGACTGCTCAACGAGCAGTACTTC. Translating gives CASSLAGLLNEQYF.

The J gene is TRBJ2-5, the V gene TRBV27; D gene unclear. Trimming stripped 2 bases from V and 5 bases from J, with 15 bases between. This CDR3 is 15 amino acids long. Germline-derived CDR1 and CDR2 are MNHEY and SMNVEV (reference sequence). The CDR3 is CASSLIAGIGETQYF. Here the CDR3 DNA reads TGTGCCAGCAGTTTAATAGCTGGGATCGGGGAGACCCAGTACTTC.

This clonotype has just a few counts. The rearrangement links TRBV4-1 to TRBJ1-5; 9 bases line up with TRBD1. Germline V CDR1 and CDR2: MGHRA, YSYEKL. Trimming took 3 bases from V and 5 from J; bases not matched to a gene: 2. This CDR3 is 14 amino acids long. CDR3 amino acids: CASSQTGGDQPQHF. The CDR3 DNA follows: TGCGCCAGCAGCCAGACAGGGGGTGATCAGCCCCAGCATTTT.

Only a few counts were recorded for this clonotype. This chain connects TRBV11-2 to TRBJ1-4; possibly TRBD1 for D (5 bases). The CDR3 has 15 amino acids. Germline V gene sequence: CDR1 SGHAT, CDR2 FQNNGV. V shed 5 bases and J shed 0 bases, with 10 bases lying between them. The CDR3, as DNA: TGTGCCAGCAGCCTCGGGACTACAACTAATGAAAAACTGTTTTTT. Amino acids: CASSLGTTTNEKLFF.